Listed below are T cell receptor beta chains from one sample, sequenced in a study of T cell responses to AZD1222 COVID-19 vaccine. Assay used: immunoSEQ multiplex PCR; TCRdb lists only in-frame clones, some missing. The sample lists around 150,000 clones, 70% to 90% seen once, with about 3.4% in the top ten. Sample: peripheral blood, taken on day 0 of MenACWY control vaccination. The receptors shown here come from an adult in good health. Each CDR3 is given with its conserved first and last residue. The order of the fields is clone size, D gene, CDR3 length, J gene, V gene, CDR3 protein, CDR3 DNA. D genes are given only for firm matches. Not all rows give a size; the values are once, few, many and, for expanded clones, a class.

.,.,15,TRBJ1-2,TRBV19,CASSVRVGEHYGYTF,TGTGCCAGTAGTGTCCGTGTTGGGGAGCACTATGGCTACACCTTC
.,.,14,TRBJ2-5,TRBV7-2,CASSARGAGETQYF,TGTGCCAGCAGCGCTCGGGGAGCGGGAGAGACCCAGTACTTC
once,.,14,TRBJ1-2,TRBV7-8,CASSLESRVYGYTF,TGTGCCAGCAGCTTAGAGTCCAGGGTTTATGGCTACACCTTC
once,.,14,TRBJ2-7,TRBV18,CASSPGAASYEQYF,TGTGCCAGCTCACCAGGGGCAGCATCCTACGAGCAGTACTTC
.,TRBD1,13,TRBJ1-1,TRBV29-1,CSARETGDTEAFF,TGCAGCGCCCGAGAGACAGGGGACACTGAAGCTTTCTTT
.,.,14,TRBJ1-5,TRBV7-9,CASSSYSEVEPQHF,TGTGCCAGCAGCTCCTATTCAGAGGTGGAGCCCCAGCATTTT
.,TRBD2,18,TRBJ2-1,TRBV19,CASSSGTSGYSSYNEQFF,TGTGCCAGTAGTTCCGGGACTAGCGGATATAGCTCCTACAATGAGCAGTTCTTC
.,TRBD1,13,TRBJ1-1,TRBV10-3,CAIRGTDSTEAFF,TGTGCCATCAGGGGGACAGACTCCACTGAAGCTTTCTTT
.,.,15,TRBJ2-1,TRBV5-6,CASSQNRLVYNEQFF,TGTGCCAGCAGCCAGAACCGTTTGGTTTACAATGAGCAGTTCTTC
.,TRBD1,15,TRBJ2-1,TRBV7-6,CASSLTGERGNEQFF,TGTGCCAGCAGCCTGACAGGGGAAAGAGGGAATGAGCAGTTCTTC
.,.,15,TRBJ1-2,TRBV30,CAWSPPGGVIYGYTF,TGTGCCTGGAGTCCCCCCGGAGGGGTTATCTATGGCTACACCTTC
.,TRBD1,13,TRBJ1-2,TRBV18,CASSPDRDRGYTF,TGTGCCAGCTCGCCCGACAGGGATAGGGGCTACACCTTC
.,.,14,TRBJ2-3,TRBV15,CATSRGQRRDTQYF,TGTGCCACCAGCAGAGGACAGCGGAGAGATACGCAGTATTTT
.,TRBD1,14,TRBJ1-2,TRBV6-2/TRBV6-3,CASSPAGGHYGYTF,TGTGCCAGCAGTCCCGCAGGGGGCCACTATGGCTACACCTTC
.,TRBD1,13,TRBJ1-1,TRBV29-1,CSAWRDRNTEAFF,TGCAGCGCTTGGCGGGACAGAAACACTGAAGCTTTCTTT
few,TRBD2,15,TRBJ2-7,TRBV11-2,CASSRIAGSTYEQYF,TGTGCCAGCAGCCGAATAGCGGGGTCGACCTACGAGCAGTACTTC
once,.,17,TRBJ2-6,TRBV30,CAWSEGVWSSGANVLTF,TGTGCCTGGAGTGAAGGGGTCTGGTCTTCGGGGGCCAACGTCCTGACTTTC
.,.,15,TRBJ1-5,TRBV10-3,CAISGGRSSNQPQHF,TGTGCCATCAGTGGGGGGAGGTCGAGCAATCAGCCCCAGCATTTT
.,.,15,TRBJ1-2,TRBV5-1,CASSLLTGIDYGYTF,TGCGCCAGCAGCTTGCTTACAGGGATTGACTATGGCTACACCTTC
few,TRBD2,18,TRBJ2-1,TRBV4-2,CASSQRIGASGRGNEQFF,TGTGCCAGCAGCCAGCGAATAGGGGCTAGCGGGAGGGGCAATGAGCAGTTCTTC
once,.,14,TRBJ2-3,TRBV10-3,CAISERGSTDTQYF,TGTGCCATCAGTGAACGCGGAAGCACAGATACGCAGTATTTT
.,.,15,TRBJ1-2,TRBV21-1,CASSNHRPANYGYTF,TGTGCCAGCAGCAATCACCGCCCAGCTAACTATGGCTACACCTTC
.,TRBD1,15,TRBJ1-2,TRBV7-8,CASSIGQGWSHGYTF,TGTGCCAGCAGCATTGGACAGGGATGGTCTCATGGCTACACCTTC
.,.,17,TRBJ1-1,TRBV5-1,CASTETGLNPMNTEAFF,TGCGCCAGCACCGAGACAGGCCTGAATCCCATGAACACTGAAGCTTTCTTT
once,TRBD1,15,TRBJ2-5,TRBV11-3,CASSFLPGQQETQYF,TGTGCCAGCAGCTTCCTCCCGGGACAGCAAGAGACCCAGTACTTC
.,TRBD2,16,TRBJ2-3,TRBV9,CASSVVGGRVTDTQYF,TGTGCCAGCAGCGTAGTTGGCGGGAGAGTCACAGATACGCAGTATTTT
.,TRBD1,16,TRBJ2-3,TRBV11-3,CASSETGTGFTDTQYF,TGTGCCAGCTCCGAAACCGGGACAGGGTTCACAGATACGCAGTATTTT
.,TRBD2,18,TRBJ2-1,TRBV4-1,CASSQEVGLAGSYNEQFF,TGCGCCAGCAGCCAAGAAGTTGGACTAGCGGGATCCTACAATGAGCAGTTCTTC
.,TRBD2,17,TRBJ2-3,TRBV9,CASSVASGTQVADTQYF,TGTGCCAGCAGCGTAGCGAGCGGGACTCAAGTGGCAGATACGCAGTATTTT